Included here is one T cell receptor beta chain sequence, with context. The sample belongs to a study of blood T cell repertoires in COVID-19. CDR3 length: 14 residues. With 7 bases removed from V and 2 bases from J, the gap between germline ends came to 15 bases. The germline V gene has CDR1 SNHLY and CDR2 FYNNEI. Participants' reported clinical history set cohort assignment. Only in-frame clones appear in the TCRdb table, and some are missing; sequencing was by immunoSEQ multiplex PCR. The sample yields 300,000 to 400,000 clones, about 90% seen once. Sequenced: PBMCs or T cells enriched from blood (not recorded which). This rearrangement joins TRBV2 to TRBJ2-7; D may be TRBD2 (5 bases). This clonotype was obtained from a woman in her 30s who had recovered from COVID-19. In DNA form, the CDR3 reads TGTGCCAGCACAGGACTGACGGGAACCTACGAGCAGTACTTC. Translating gives CASTGLTGTYEQYF.